The following is a TCR beta chain sequence with its context. Its antigen is still unknown. No base qualities exist here, and no much larger clone lies one base off it. The immunoSEQ Assay, a bias-controlled multiplex PCR, was used to amplify TCRbeta CDR3 regions from genomic DNA. As for the authors' bioinformatics: The number of nucleated cells in each sample was estimated by amplification of reference gene primers within the assay. Sequence reads were collapsed and filtered to measure the absolute abundance of every unique TCRbeta CDR3 rearrangement. Productive Simpson clonality was computed per sample as the square root of Simpson's diversity index over productive rearrangements. The immuneACCESS repertoire file appears here via TCRdb, limited to in-frame rearrangements. These files lack a portion of the clones; in checked studies, under half of the deficit traces to unresolved V genes, and the cause of the others is not known. V and J calls and clone size are given by that table; D and trimming were obtained from the DNA. This sample holds roughly 170,000 clones; around 74% were observed only once. The ten largest clones add up to around 8.1% of the sample.

One collaborating source in Seattle enrolled patients while the patients were actively infected and followed the patients over time throughout the course of disease. Collaborating institutions collected whole blood in K2EDTA tubes following their own protocols. For TCRbeta analysis, collaborators shipped samples as frozen whole blood, isolated PBMCs, or DNA extracted from either of those sample types. The sample belongs to a study of blood T cell repertoires in COVID-19 (TCRdb year 2020). At the level of the whole study: Samples from collaborators originated in the United States, Italy and Spain and spanned both the acute and convalescent phases of COVID-19. The prospective study material was composed of cDNA or gDNA derived from T cells, B-cell-depleted T cells, or PBMCs. The dataset comprised deeply sampled blood TCRbeta repertoires from subjects exposed to, actively infected with, or recovered from COVID-19. The repertoires were made available in a free public database intended to serve as a resource for research on the immune response to SARS-CoV-2. Samples came from the ongoing ImmuneRACE study (first 160 participants) plus 1,254 subjects from 6 global collaborators. A de-identified subject ID, COVID-19 status, age in years and sex were almost always included in the sample metadata. Where available, HLA class I and class II types were obtained from metadata supplied by the sample provider rather than from assay-based typing. The paper as a whole reports these results and caveats: The amount of clinical and demographic metadata varied by source and participant and was provided uncurated.

The CDR3 starts with the cysteine, ends with the phenylalanine, and has 15 residues. The only DNA kept is the CDR3, 45 bases in frame from the first base. CDR1 and CDR2 (SGHRS, YFSETQ) derive from the germline V gene. V lost 6 bases and J lost 0 bases, and the count of bases not matched to a germline gene is 6. The sequence was obtained from a woman aged 55-69 years with COVID-19, enrolled during active disease. Sequenced input: peripheral blood. The chain employs TRBV5-1 and TRBJ1-1, with 9 junctional bases fitting TRBD1. The CDR3 region: CASNVQGAMNTEAFF. The nucleotides read TGCGCCAGCAACGTACAGGGGGCGATGAACACTGAAGCTTTCTTT.